A single TCR beta chain is shown here with its context. Its antigen remains unidentified. One base away there is no much larger clone; base qualities are not given. These data belong to a study of blood T cell repertoires in COVID-19 (TCRdb year 2020). Concerning the study at large: Samples covering the acute and convalescent phases of COVID-19 were provided by collaborators in the United States, Italy and Spain. The material from the prospective study consisted of cDNA or gDNA derived from T cells, B-cell-depleted T cells, or PBMCs. Deeply sampled blood TCRbeta repertoires from subjects exposed to, actively infected with, or recovered from COVID-19 were included in the dataset. The repertoires were released in a freely available public database intended as a resource for research on the immune response to SARS-CoV-2. Samples were obtained from the ongoing ImmuneRACE study (first 160 participants) and from about 1,300 subjects provided by 6 global collaborators. Nearly every sample came with metadata listing a de-identified subject ID, COVID-19 status, age in years and sex. Where available, HLA class I and class II types were obtained from metadata supplied by the sample provider rather than from assay-based typing. What the study reported, not specific to this receptor: How much clinical and demographic metadata was included differed by source and by participant, and the metadata was provided uncurated.

TCRbeta CDR3 regions were amplified from genomic DNA by means of the immunoSEQ Assay, a bias-controlled multiplex PCR. The paper's data handling went like this. The number of nucleated cells in each sample was estimated by amplification of reference gene primers within the assay. To quantify the absolute abundance of each unique TCRbeta CDR3 rearrangement, sequence reads were collapsed and filtered. For each sample, productive Simpson clonality was calculated as the square root of Simpson's diversity index across productive rearrangements. TCRdb provides this immuneACCESS table in a form limited to in-frame rearrangements. Some clones are lacking; in checked studies, under half of them reflect an unresolved V gene, and why the rest are absent is not known. For V, J and clone size, that table is used; D and trimming come from the DNA. This sample lists some 200,000 clones; roughly 87% were detected once. The leading ten clones occupy approximately 2% of the sample.

The germline V gene yields SGHTA for CDR1 and FQGNSA for CDR2. Trimming removed 4 bases from V and 10 bases from J; the gene matches leave 9 bases unexplained. The CDR3, cysteine through phenylalanine, is 13 amino acids long. Of the read, only the CDR3 DNA is kept; its 39 bases are in frame from base 1. Enrolling through a virtual design, the prospective study's participants ranged in age from roughly 18 to 90 years and lived across 20 to 30 United States geographic areas. Cohort assignment in the prospective study relied on participant-reported clinical history from a screening survey and a study questionnaire. Recovered participants in ImmuneRACE Cohort 3 were defined by two consecutive negative NP/OP PCR tests, clearance by a healthcare professional, or resolution of symptoms. In the prospective study, whole blood, serum and a nasopharyngeal or oropharyngeal swab were collected from each participant by mobile phlebotomists. Prospective study participants could optionally give additional blood draws and questionnaires over a roughly two-month period. Prospective study blood samples were shipped either frozen or at room temperature before DNA extraction.

The receptor was isolated from a woman aged 25 to 39 who had recovered from COVID-19. This sequence uses TRBV7-2 and TRBJ1-2, with TRBD1 matching 7 junction bases. Specimen: PBMCs or T cells enriched from blood (not recorded which). The CDR3 reads as follows: CASSSRDSLNYTF. The DNA reads as follows: TGTGCCAGCAGCTCCCGGGACAGCTTGAACTACACCTTC.